This T cell receptor (beta chain) is drawn from a study of shared clonotypes between healthy human individuals (TCRdb year 2020). The study in broad terms: A couple of women and a few men aged 18 to 49 years were included in the cohort. For each donor, CD4 naive and CD4 memory were each run on three plates, CD8 naive on two plates, and CD8 memory on one plate. Blood TCR repertoires of four to six healthy adults were deeply sequenced to estimate repertoire size and the extent of clonotype sharing between individuals. Libraries were prepared and TCR repertoires were sequenced by different laboratories using diverse techniques, in order to increase sequencing depth and limit assay-specific biases. Each donor's leukapheresis produced roughly between about 0.8 and 8.9 billion PBMCs.

Reading from cysteine to phenylalanine, the CDR3 counts 15 amino acids. Of all the DNA, just the CDR3 is kept, 45 bases in frame from base 1. CDR1 is given as MGHRA and CDR2 as YSYEKL, both from the germline V gene. V loses 4 bases of germline sequence and J loses 5 bases, and the interval between the two ends is 16 bases. CD8 naive samples were CD45RO-negative cells positively selected for CCR7, giving a CD45RA+CCR7+ population that excluded TemRA cells. Healthy HIV-negative adults with no recently reported acute infections or vaccinations were included as donors. Every donor was a Caucasian adult residing in Nashville, Tennessee, USA. Blood was collected by leukapheresis, and PBMCs were isolated by Ficoll-Histopaque density gradient centrifugation and then cryopreserved in liquid nitrogen vapor phase. Analytical flow cytometry was used to check the purity and quantity of every magnetically sorted T cell population. Genomic DNA was isolated from every sorted fraction and measured by UV absorbance on a Nanodrop 2000c.

TCR CDR3 regions were amplified from genomic DNA by multiplex PCR using the deep immunoSEQ assay. Genomic DNA extracted from each cell subset was distributed evenly over all wells of several immunoSEQ 96-well plates, and each plate served as one replicate. Each replicate PCR for sorted subsets received about 210 ng genomic DNA, equal to roughly 30,000 T cell genomes. Purified libraries were quantified with a Qubit 3.0 fluorometer, sized on a Bioanalyzer 2100, and re-quantified with the KAPA Library Quantification kit. A separate single-read 150-cycle Illumina NextSeq 550 flow cell was used to sequence each immunoSEQ 96-well plate. Regarding the original processing steps: Because the immunoSEQ output held only junctional sequences and lacked quality scores, the filtering could not match the filtering applied to full-length reads. Sequences were annotated with PyIR, a Python wrapper for IgBLAST v1.9, using IMGT germline references to assign V/J genes and CDR3. Reads were removed for weak V/J assignments (E-value above 1e-6), missing CDR3, stop codons, out-of-frame junctions, or ambiguous translated residues. V3J clonotypes were defined as sequences sharing an identical inferred V gene, J gene, and CDR3 amino acid sequence. The percentage overlap between two repertoires was calculated by dividing the number of shared unique clonotypes by the size of the smaller repertoire. RTK rarefaction, the Chao1 estimator, and Recon v2.1 estimates of unobserved clonotypes were used to assess repertoire richness. For all TCRbeta clonotypes obtained by the gDNA method from a few donors, generation probabilities were computed with OLGA. This immuneACCESS table, as held by TCRdb, lists in-frame sequences with V and J called but not all clones. Of the missing ones, under half trace to an unresolved V gene in checked studies; the others have no known cause. Clonal size and the V and J genes are those of that table, whereas D and trimming came from the DNA. The sample table holds some 1,900,000 clones, of which about 95% were seen once. The ten largest make up 1% to 1.5% of the sample.

Study-wide conclusions, independent of this receptor: The genetic and exposure-history diversity represented was limited by the small number of donors. Incomplete sequencing was indicated by rarefaction of sorted-subset datasets, despite the large sequencing depth. Sampling was restricted to blood, and TCR repertoires in tissues likely differ from the TCR repertoires found in blood. Clonotypes shared by all four sorted-subset donors showed higher generation probabilities than non-shared clonotypes. Larger estimated clonotype richness was generally found for naive subsets than for memory subsets. Around 5.4% of naive CD4, more than 3% of naive CD8, 2.3% of memory CD4, and 0.35% to 0.5% of memory CD8 clonotypes were shared across several donors. Pairwise subsampling led to the expectation that sequencing depth would affect the degree of clonotype sharing among donors.

About this clone itself: This clone's antigen is unknown. Nothing much larger sits one base from this clone, and base qualities are not available.

The V and J segments used are TRBV4-1 and TRBJ2-3; the D gene cannot be resolved beyond TRBD1 or TRBD2, each matching 5 bases. The specimen sequenced was naive CD8+ T cells sorted from blood. The cell subset or site label corresponds to: CD45RA+CCR7+. The receptor was derived from a man aged 18-30 years in good health. The CDR3 protein sequence reads: CASSLLLGARDTQYF. In nucleotide form, the sequence is TGCGCCAGCAGCCTTCTACTAGGGGCCAGAGATACGCAGTATTTT.